The present entry profiles one T cell receptor (beta chain) with its context. What it recognizes is unknown. Only in-frame clones appear in the TCRdb table, and some are missing; sequencing was by immunoSEQ multiplex PCR. The data contain under 35,000 clones, approximately 87% of them singletons. These data are taken from a study of OX40 agonist ivuxolimab in advanced cancers. The wider study: Ivuxolimab was administered intravenously to patients at 0.01 to 10 mg/kg every 2 weeks. Dose-escalation cases comprised hepatocellular carcinoma, melanoma, renal cell or head and neck cancer. General study results and limits: Some of the lowest clonal expansion was seen in partial responders at 0.1-3.0 mg/kg.

The CDR3 has 16 amino acids. Germline CDR1 reads SNHLY; CDR2 reads FYNNEI. V lost 4 bases, J lost 2 bases, and 6 bases stayed unmatched. This TCR derives from an adult with an advanced solid tumor such as melanoma, head and neck, liver or kidney cancer. The sample consisted of CD4+ or CD8+ T cells sorted from blood, taken in a trial of the OX40 agonist ivuxolimab. This sequence joins TRBV2 and TRBJ2-4; 9 positions agree with TRBD2. CDR3 bases: TGTGCCAGCAGTGGTAGCGGGAGTGGGTCCAAAAACATTCAGTACTTC. It yields the protein CASSGSGSGSKNIQYF.